The rows below give T cell receptor beta chains drawn from one sample of a study of beta chain features in type 1 diabetes. Profiled with immunoSEQ multiplex PCR; TCRdb holds only in-frame clones, not every one. The data hold 850,000 to 900,000 clones, with 15% to 20% observed a single time. Sample: naive CD4+ T cells from blood. All receptors derive from a woman aged 18-29 years in good health. CDR3s include the opening cysteine and the closing phenylalanine or tryptophan. A D gene is named only where the DNA matches it firmly. The size of a clone is reported for some rows only, either as once, few or many, or as a class for expanded clones.

v_call,clone_size,j_call,d_call,cdr3_aa,cdr3_nt
TRBV27,few,TRBJ2-1,-,CASSLPPPGPLHNEQFF,TGTGCCAGCAGCCTGCCCCCGCCGGGCCCTTTACACAATGAGCAGTTCTTC
TRBV7-3,few,TRBJ1-2,-,CASSFEDSRSGYTF,TGTGCCAGCAGCTTCGAAGACAGTCGCAGTGGCTACACCTTC
TRBV5-6,-,TRBJ2-2,-,CASSFQGGSLAGELFF,TGTGCCAGCAGCTTCCAAGGTGGCAGCCTAGCCGGGGAGCTGTTTTTT
TRBV5-1,-,TRBJ1-1,TRBD1,CASSGTTGRNTEAFF,TGCGCCAGCAGCGGGACGACAGGGCGGAACACTGAAGCTTTCTTT
TRBV6-5,-,TRBJ2-2,TRBD2,CASSYWASGVTGELFF,TGTGCCAGCAGTTACTGGGCTAGCGGGGTCACCGGGGAGCTGTTTTTT
TRBV2,few,TRBJ2-5,-,CASSEDSKETQYF,TGTGCCAGCAGTGAAGACTCCAAAGAGACCCAGTACTTC
TRBV28,-,TRBJ1-1,-,CASRNGRNTEAFF,TGTGCCAGCAGAAACGGACGGAACACTGAAGCTTTCTTT
TRBV9,-,TRBJ2-1,-,CASSSGADYNEQFF,TGTGCCAGCTCCTCGGGGGCAGACTACAATGAGCAGTTCTTC
TRBV28,-,TRBJ1-1,-,CASSFMDGISARAFF,TGTGCCAGCAGTTTTATGGACGGGATTTCTGCGAGAGCTTTCTTT
TRBV27,-,TRBJ2-1,TRBD2,CASSPGTSGTNEQFF,TGTGCCAGCAGCCCCGGGACTAGCGGGACCAATGAGCAGTTCTTC
TRBV9,few,TRBJ2-3,TRBD2,CASSFGLAGHTDTQYF,TGTGCCAGCAGCTTCGGACTAGCGGGACACACAGATACGCAGTATTTT
TRBV6-5,-,TRBJ2-7,-,CASWSTTSYEQYF,TGTGCCAGCTGGAGCACAACCTCCTACGAGCAGTACTTC
TRBV7-9,-,TRBJ2-7,-,CASSEVGASARYEQYF,TGTGCCAGCAGCGAAGTTGGAGCTAGCGCGAGGTACGAGCAGTACTTC
TRBV19,-,TRBJ2-1,TRBD2,CASSATSGFSYNEQFF,TGTGCCAGTAGTGCGACTAGCGGCTTCTCCTACAATGAGCAGTTCTTC
TRBV5-4,-,TRBJ2-2,-,CASSLDRYGELFF,TGTGCCAGCAGCTTGGACCGGTACGGGGAGCTGTTTTTT
TRBV6-5,-,TRBJ2-5,-,CASAQRDVETQYF,TGTGCCAGCGCCCAGAGGGACGTGGAGACCCAGTACTTC
TRBV7-3,few,TRBJ2-1,-,CASSFGLASYNEQFF,TGTGCCAGCAGCTTTGGTCTAGCGAGCTACAATGAGCAGTTCTTC
TRBV27,once,TRBJ1-2,-,CASRHDRFGGYTF,TGTGCCAGCAGACATGACAGATTCGGGGGCTACACCTTC
TRBV10-3,-,TRBJ1-2,TRBD1,CAISDRTGFSGYTF,TGTGCCATCAGTGACAGGACAGGGTTTTCTGGCTACACCTTC
TRBV4-2,-,TRBJ2-3,-,CASSPTRSTDTQYF,TGTGCCAGCAGCCCAACTCGTAGCACAGATACGCAGTATTTT
TRBV5-4,-,TRBJ2-5,TRBD1,CASSLGTGRETQYF,TGTGCCAGCAGCTTGGGGACAGGGAGGGAGACCCAGTACTTC
TRBV18,-,TRBJ2-2,TRBD1,CASSPPLGDRVDGELFF,TGTGCCAGCTCACCACCCCTCGGGGACAGGGTCGACGGGGAGCTGTTTTTT
TRBV4-3,few,TRBJ2-1,TRBD2,CASSQDPAGLREQFF,TGCGCCAGCAGCCAAGATCCAGCGGGGCTGAGGGAGCAGTTCTTC
TRBV15,few,TRBJ2-5,-,CATSRDSMGTQYF,TGTGCCACCAGCAGAGATTCCATGGGGACCCAGTACTTC
TRBV6-5,-,TRBJ2-7,-,CASSRTGTNAYEQYF,TGTGCCAGCAGCCGAACCGGGACGAACGCCTACGAGCAGTACTTC
TRBV28,-,TRBJ2-5,TRBD1,CASSPPGGVEETQYF,TGTGCCAGCAGTCCTCCAGGGGGCGTAGAGGAGACCCAGTACTTC
TRBV7-2,-,TRBJ2-5,-,CASSQRTVEETQYF,TGTGCCAGCAGCCAAAGGACAGTTGAAGAGACCCAGTACTTC
TRBV29-1,once,TRBJ2-7,-,CGVRSDSYEQYF,TGCGGCGTTCGTTCAGACTCCTACGAGCAGTACTTC
TRBV7-9,few,TRBJ2-5,TRBD2,CASSLALAGGLETQYF,TGTGCCAGCAGCTTAGCCCTAGCGGGAGGTCTTGAGACCCAGTACTTC
TRBV27,-,TRBJ2-2,TRBD2,CASRPPGLAGGSNTGELFF,TGTGCCAGCAGACCACCGGGACTAGCGGGAGGGTCGAACACCGGGGAGCTGTTTTTT
TRBV9,few,TRBJ2-7,-,CASSVDSGSGEQYF,TGTGCCAGCAGCGTAGATTCGGGGTCGGGGGAGCAGTACTTC
TRBV4-3,few,TRBJ2-7,TRBD2,CASSQVRYGNKREIRNEQYF,TGCGCCAGCAGCCAAGTAAGGTATGGGAACAAGCGGGAGATAAGAAACGAGCAGTACTTC
TRBV5-1,once,TRBJ2-7,-,CASSSLYEQYF,TGCGCCAGCAGCTCTCTTTACGAGCAGTACTTC
TRBV7-3,-,TRBJ2-4,-,CASSLVQGNIQYF,TGTGCCAGCAGCTTAGTTCAGGGGAACATTCAGTACTTC
TRBV5-1,few,TRBJ2-7,TRBD1,CASGQTGDEQYF,TGCGCCAGCGGTCAGACAGGGGACGAGCAGTACTTC
TRBV10-2,-,TRBJ2-6,TRBD2,CASSWEGSSGANVLTF,TGCGCCAGCAGTTGGGAGGGGAGCTCTGGGGCCAACGTCCTGACTTTC
TRBV4-1,-,TRBJ2-3,-,CASSQGGGADTQYF,TGCGCCAGCAGCCAGGGCGGCGGGGCAGATACGCAGTATTTT
TRBV15,-,TRBJ2-7,-,CATSRHRDSYEQYF,TGTGCCACCAGCAGACACAGAGACTCCTACGAGCAGTACTTC
TRBV7-2,few,TRBJ2-7,TRBD2,CASSFLTSGVSYEQYF,TGTGCCAGCAGCTTCTTGACTAGCGGGGTCTCCTACGAGCAGTACTTC
TRBV6-5,-,TRBJ1-2,TRBD1,CASREDRGYGYTF,TGTGCCAGCAGGGAGGACAGGGGCTATGGCTACACCTTC
TRBV27,-,TRBJ2-3,TRBD2,CAGGRAPDTQYF,TGTGCCGGGGGGAGGGCGCCAGATACGCAGTATTTT
TRBV7-6,few,TRBJ2-2,-,CASSSPSTGELFF,TGTGCCAGCAGCTCTCCATCGACCGGGGAGCTGTTTTTT
TRBV28,few,TRBJ2-5,-,CASRQTGRPLNAQYF,TGTGCCAGCAGGCAAACAGGACGGCCCCTAAACGCCCAGTACTTC
TRBV6-1,few,TRBJ2-7,TRBD1,CASIRTGTLYEQYF,TGTGCCAGCATCAGGACAGGGACTCTGTACGAGCAGTACTTC
TRBV11-2,-,TRBJ2-2,TRBD1,CASSSQGARTGELFF,TGTGCCAGCAGCTCACAGGGGGCGCGGACCGGGGAGCTGTTTTTT
TRBV5-1,few,TRBJ2-2,-,CASSLNAAGELFF,TGCGCCAGCAGCTTGAACGCAGCCGGGGAGCTGTTTTTT
TRBV10-3,few,TRBJ2-1,TRBD1,CAISTAGTGLNEQFF,TGTGCCATCAGTACGGCCGGGACAGGGCTAAATGAGCAGTTCTTC
TRBV7-2,few,TRBJ2-4,-,CASSLRARLGRVKNIQYF,TGTGCCAGCAGCTTAAGGGCGAGGCTAGGGCGTGTCAAAAACATTCAGTACTTC